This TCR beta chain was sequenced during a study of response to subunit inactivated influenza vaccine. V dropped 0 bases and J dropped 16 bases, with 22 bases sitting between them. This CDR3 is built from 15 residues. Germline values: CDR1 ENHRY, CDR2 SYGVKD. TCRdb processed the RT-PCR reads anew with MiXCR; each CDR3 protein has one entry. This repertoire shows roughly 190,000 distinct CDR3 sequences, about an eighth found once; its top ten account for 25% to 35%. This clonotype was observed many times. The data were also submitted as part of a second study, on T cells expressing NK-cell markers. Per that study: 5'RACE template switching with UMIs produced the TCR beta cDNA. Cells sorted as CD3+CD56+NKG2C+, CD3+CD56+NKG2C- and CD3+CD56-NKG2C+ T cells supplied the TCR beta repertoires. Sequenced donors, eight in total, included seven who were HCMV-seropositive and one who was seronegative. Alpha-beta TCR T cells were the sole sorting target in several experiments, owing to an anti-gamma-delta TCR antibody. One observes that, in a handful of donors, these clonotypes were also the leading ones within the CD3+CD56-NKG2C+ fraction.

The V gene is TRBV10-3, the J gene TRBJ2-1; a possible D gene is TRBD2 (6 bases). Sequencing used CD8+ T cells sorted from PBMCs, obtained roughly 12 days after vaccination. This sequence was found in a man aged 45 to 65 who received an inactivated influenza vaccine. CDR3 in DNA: TGTGCCATCAGTGAGTCGATTAGTCCCGGCGGGAATGGATTCTTC. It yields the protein CAISESISPGGNGFF.